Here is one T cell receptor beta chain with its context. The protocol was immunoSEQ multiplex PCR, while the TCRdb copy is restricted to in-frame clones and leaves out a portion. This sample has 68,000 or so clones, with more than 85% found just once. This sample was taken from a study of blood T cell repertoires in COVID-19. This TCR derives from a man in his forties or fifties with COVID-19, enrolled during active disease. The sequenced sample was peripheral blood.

CDR3: CASSEAGGAFNEQFF. CDR3 nucleotide sequence: TGTGCCAGCAGTGAAGCGGGGGGTGCCTTCAATGAGCAGTTCTTC. The genes are TRBV2 and TRBJ2-1, with D possibly TRBD2 on 6 matching bases. The V end lost 0 bases, the J end lost 6 bases, and 12 bases lay between the germline ends. This CDR3 contains 15 residues. Germline V gives CDR1 SNHLY, CDR2 FYNNEI.